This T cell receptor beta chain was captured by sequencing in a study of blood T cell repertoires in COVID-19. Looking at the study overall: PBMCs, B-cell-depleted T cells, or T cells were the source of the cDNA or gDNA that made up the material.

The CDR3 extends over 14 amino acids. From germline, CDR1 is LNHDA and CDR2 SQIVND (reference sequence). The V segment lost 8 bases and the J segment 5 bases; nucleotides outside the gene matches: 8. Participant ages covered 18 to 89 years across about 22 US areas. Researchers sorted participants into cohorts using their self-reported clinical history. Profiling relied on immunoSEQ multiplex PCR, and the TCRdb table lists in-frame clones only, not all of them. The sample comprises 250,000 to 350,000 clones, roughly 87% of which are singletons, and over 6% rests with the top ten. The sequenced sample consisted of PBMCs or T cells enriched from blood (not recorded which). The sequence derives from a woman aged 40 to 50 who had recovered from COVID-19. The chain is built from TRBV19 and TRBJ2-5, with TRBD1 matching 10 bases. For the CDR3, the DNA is TGTGCCAGTCGCGACAGGGGGCTCGGGGAGACCCAGTACTTC. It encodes CASRDRGLGETQYF.